This is a list of T cell receptor beta chains from one sample in a study of blood T cell repertoires in COVID-19. The table came from immunoSEQ multiplex PCR; TCRdb's copy has only in-frame clones and leaves some out. The sample contains 200,000 or so clones, roughly 85% of which appear only once. The sequencing sample was made of PBMCs or T cells enriched from blood (not recorded which). The origin of the receptors is a man under 40 who had recovered from COVID-19. CDR3s include the opening cysteine and the closing phenylalanine or tryptophan. Each record gives: D gene, V gene, J gene, clone size, CDR3 protein, CDR3 DNA. A D gene is named only where the DNA matches it firmly. Expanded clones are given a class, and other clones once, few, many or no size at all.

-	TRBV28	TRBJ1-3	few	CASSLVRQPSGNTIYF	TGTGCCAGCAGTTTAGTCAGACAACCCTCTGGAAACACCATATATTTT
-	TRBV21-1	TRBJ2-7	-	CASSKEAGQLYEQYF	TGTGCCAGCAGCAAAGAGGCGGGACAGCTTTACGAGCAGTACTTC
-	TRBV4-1	TRBJ1-2	-	CASSQLNRGYGYTF	TGCGCCAGCAGCCAGTTAAATAGAGGCTATGGCTACACCTTC
-	TRBV5-1	TRBJ2-1	-	CASSLLGSYNEQFF	TGCGCCAGCAGCTTGCTCGGTTCCTACAATGAGCAGTTCTTC
TRBD2	TRBV18	TRBJ2-1	-	CASSPGTSGIYNEQFF	TGTGCCAGCTCACCCGGGACTAGCGGAATCTACAATGAGCAGTTCTTC
-	TRBV11-2	TRBJ2-3	-	CASSLVGTAPSTDTQYF	TGTGCCAGCAGCTTAGTGGGGACTGCCCCAAGCACAGATACGCAGTATTTT
-	TRBV9	TRBJ1-3	-	CASGPRFSRHSGNTIYF	TGTGCCAGCGGCCCTCGATTTTCCAGGCACTCTGGAAACACCATATATTTT
-	TRBV7-2	TRBJ2-2	-	CASSWNSWELFF	TGTGCCAGCAGCTGGAACAGCTGGGAGCTGTTTTTT
-	TRBV5-1	TRBJ2-5	once	CASRPAGDNQETQYF	TGCGCCAGCAGACCAGCGGGCGACAATCAAGAGACCCAGTACTTC
TRBD1	TRBV25-1	TRBJ2-2	-	CASSRPTQGYTGELFF	TGTGCCAGCAGTCGACCGACACAGGGGTATACCGGGGAGCTGTTTTTT
-	TRBV7-2	TRBJ1-4	few	CASSLAQGLHGEKLFF	TGTGCCAGCAGCTTAGCGCAGGGCCTGCATGGGGAAAAACTGTTTTTT
TRBD2	TRBV6-1	TRBJ2-3	-	CASRAGLVLGTQYF	TGTGCCAGCAGGGCGGGACTAGTATTGGGTACGCAGTATTTT
TRBD1	TRBV24-1	TRBJ1-2	-	CATSAGQVDGYTF	TGTGCCACCTCCGCGGGACAGGTGGATGGCTACACCTTC
-	TRBV6-6	TRBJ1-4	-	CASSTGSTNEKLFF	TGTGCCAGCAGCACAGGGTCAACTAATGAAAAACTGTTTTTT
-	TRBV7-8	TRBJ2-7	many	CASSLDAGSSYEQYF	TGTGCCAGCAGCTTAGATGCGGGAAGCTCCTACGAGCAGTACTTC
-	TRBV7-2	TRBJ2-1	-	CASNPQQSSYNEQFF	TGTGCCAGCAACCCTCAACAAAGCTCCTACAATGAGCAGTTCTTC
TRBD2	TRBV19	TRBJ2-7	-	CASSIGRTSAYEQYF	TGTGCCAGTAGTATCGGGAGGACTAGCGCCTACGAGCAGTACTTC
-	TRBV5-1	TRBJ2-2	-	CASTLAVGNTGELFF	TGCGCCAGCACGTTAGCAGTCGGGAACACCGGGGAGCTGTTTTTT
-	TRBV4-2	TRBJ1-2	-	CASSQDTDRRLGYTF	TGTGCCAGCAGCCAAGATACCGACAGACGCCTTGGCTACACCTTC
-	TRBV9	TRBJ1-2	-	CASSVLSTGSPNYGYTF	TGTGCCAGCAGCGTCTTGTCTACAGGGTCCCCTAACTATGGCTACACCTTC
-	TRBV4-1	TRBJ1-5	-	CASSQGALVPQPQHF	TGCGCCAGCAGCCAAGGAGCCCTAGTGCCTCAGCCCCAGCATTTT
-	TRBV28	TRBJ1-5	-	CASSLSQLGVGPQHF	TGTGCCAGCAGTTTAAGTCAGTTGGGCGTGGGGCCCCAGCATTTT
TRBD1	TRBV16	TRBJ2-7	-	CASSRAGQESSYEQYF	TGTGCCAGCAGCCGGGCGGGACAGGAGAGCTCCTACGAGCAGTACTTC
-	TRBV7-9	TRBJ2-2	-	CASSQTGELFF	TGTGCCAGCAGCCAAACCGGGGAGCTGTTTTTT
-	TRBV6-2/TRBV6-3	TRBJ1-6	-	CASSPPRYRDNSPLHF	TGTGCCAGCAGTCCCCCCCGCTATCGGGATAATTCACCCCTCCACTTT
TRBD2	TRBV7-2	TRBJ2-3	-	CASSQRGTSGGAVAQYF	TGTGCCAGCAGCCAGAGAGGGACTAGCGGGGGGGCTGTTGCGCAGTATTTT
-	TRBV28	TRBJ1-4	-	CASSSGNEKLFF	TGTGCCAGCAGCTCGGGGAATGAAAAACTGTTTTTT
-	TRBV6-6	TRBJ1-1	once	CASRQAEAFF	TGTGCCAGCCGACAGGCCGAAGCTTTCTTT
TRBD2	TRBV19	TRBJ2-1	-	CASSIRAGDYNEQFF	TGTGCCAGTAGTATTAGGGCGGGGGATTACAATGAGCAGTTCTTC
TRBD2	TRBV20-1	TRBJ2-3	-	CSAVTSGTQYF	TGCAGTGCCGTAACTAGCGGTACGCAGTATTTT
TRBD2	TRBV28	TRBJ2-1	-	CASSGAASGRESNEQFF	TGTGCCAGCAGTGGGGCGGCTAGCGGGAGAGAAAGCAATGAGCAGTTCTTC
TRBD1	TRBV19	TRBJ1-1	-	CASSREGQGGAFF	TGTGCCAGTAGTAGGGAAGGGCAGGGGGGAGCTTTCTTT
TRBD1	TRBV3-1/TRBV3-2	TRBJ1-6	-	CASSQTRQGNSPLHF	TGTGCCAGCAGCCAAACCAGACAGGGGAATTCACCCCTCCACTTT
-	TRBV18	TRBJ1-3	-	CASSPTRASGNTIYF	TGTGCCAGCTCACCAACCAGGGCCTCTGGAAACACCATATATTTT
-	TRBV7-2	TRBJ2-1	-	CASSLAGQGSQFF	TGTGCCAGCAGCTTAGCAGGGCAGGGGAGTCAGTTCTTC
TRBD1	TRBV15	TRBJ1-5	-	CATSRDGAGQGVFGNQPQHF	TGTGCCACCAGCAGAGATGGAGCTGGACAGGGGGTTTTTGGCAATCAGCCCCAGCATTTT
-	TRBV7-3	TRBJ2-3	-	CASSPRKLATSTDTQYF	TGTGCCAGCAGCCCCCGAAAACTAGCTACGAGCACAGATACGCAGTATTTT
-	TRBV5-4	TRBJ1-1	-	CASSLDRGNTEAFF	TGTGCCAGCAGCTTGGATCGGGGGAACACTGAAGCTTTCTTT
TRBD1	TRBV19	TRBJ2-7	-	CASTPGQGPYEQYF	TGTGCCAGTACCCCGGGACAGGGACCCTACGAGCAGTACTTC
-	TRBV6-6	TRBJ2-7	-	CASRTEGRTYEQYF	TGTGCCAGCAGGACTGAGGGGAGGACCTACGAGCAGTACTTC
TRBD2	TRBV6-2/TRBV6-3	TRBJ2-5	-	CASSRTSGQETQYF	TGTGCCAGCAGTCGGACTAGCGGCCAAGAGACCCAGTACTTC
-	TRBV5-1	TRBJ2-4	-	CASSNSTDSRLAKNIQYF	TGCGCCAGCAGCAATTCCACGGACAGCAGACTAGCCAAAAACATTCAGTACTTC
-	TRBV29-1	TRBJ2-4	-	CSVGPTGTKNIQYF	TGCAGCGTTGGGCCGACGGGAACCAAAAACATTCAGTACTTC
TRBD1	TRBV7-7	TRBJ1-6	-	CATGASPNSPLHF	TGTGCTACAGGGGCCTCTCCAAATTCACCCCTCCACTTT
-	TRBV6-5	TRBJ2-3	-	CASSYYLDTQYF	TGTGCCAGCAGTTATTATCTCGATACGCAGTATTTT
TRBD1	TRBV19	TRBJ1-1	-	CASKKDRGLTWRTEAFF	TGTGCCAGCAAAAAAGACAGGGGGCTAACTTGGCGCACTGAAGCTTTCTTT
-	TRBV6-5	TRBJ1-5	-	CASSYRGYQPQHF	TGTGCCAGCAGTTACAGGGGCTATCAGCCCCAGCATTTT
-	TRBV4-1	TRBJ1-1	-	CASSQTLGVSEAFF	TGCGCCAGCAGCCAAACACTCGGGGTGTCTGAAGCTTTCTTT
-	TRBV10-2	TRBJ2-3	-	CASSERALARAGDTQYF	TGCGCCAGCAGTGAGAGGGCCCTAGCGCGTGCGGGAGATACGCAGTATTTT
-	TRBV5-1	TRBJ1-1	-	CASSPSGVREAFF	TGCGCCAGCAGCCCCTCAGGGGTGCGTGAAGCTTTCTTT
-	TRBV13	TRBJ2-2	-	CASGPTGSVNTGELFF	TGTGCCAGCGGCCCTACCGGGTCTGTTAACACCGGGGAGCTGTTTTTT
TRBD1	TRBV10-3	TRBJ2-5	-	CAIRPDRAGETQYF	TGTGCCATCAGACCCGACAGGGCTGGAGAGACCCAGTACTTC
TRBD1	TRBV5-1	TRBJ2-7	-	CASSAHIGTGGYEQYF	TGCGCCAGCAGCGCTCATATAGGGACAGGGGGTTACGAGCAGTACTTC
TRBD2	TRBV7-9	TRBJ2-5	-	CASSLGTSDETQYF	TGTGCCAGCAGCTTAGGAACTAGCGACGAGACCCAGTACTTC
-	TRBV12-3/TRBV12-4	TRBJ1-1	-	CASRYRGNTEAFF	TGTGCCAGCAGATACCGGGGGAACACTGAAGCTTTCTTT
TRBD1	TRBV3-1/TRBV3-2	TRBJ1-2	-	CASSPSPGQGQNYGYTF	TGTGCCAGCAGCCCCTCTCCTGGACAGGGCCAGAACTATGGCTACACCTTC
TRBD2	TRBV9	TRBJ2-7	few	CASSPFIRPSGGDHEQYF	TGTGCCAGCAGCCCATTCATCCGTCCTAGCGGGGGGGACCACGAGCAGTACTTC